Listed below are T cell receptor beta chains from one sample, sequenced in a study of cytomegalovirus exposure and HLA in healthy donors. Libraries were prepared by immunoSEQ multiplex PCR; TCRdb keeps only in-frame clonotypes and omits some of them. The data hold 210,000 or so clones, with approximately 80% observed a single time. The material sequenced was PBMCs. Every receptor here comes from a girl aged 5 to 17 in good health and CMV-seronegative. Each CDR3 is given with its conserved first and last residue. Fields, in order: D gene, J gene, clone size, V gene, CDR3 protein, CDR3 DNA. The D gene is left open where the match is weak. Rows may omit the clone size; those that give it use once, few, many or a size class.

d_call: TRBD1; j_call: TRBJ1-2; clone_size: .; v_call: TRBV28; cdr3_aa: CASTGGGQGPDGYTF; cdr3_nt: TGTGCCAGCACCGGTGGGGGACAGGGACCGGATGGCTACACCTTC
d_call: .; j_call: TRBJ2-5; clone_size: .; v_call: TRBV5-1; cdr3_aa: CASSHTGIQETQYF; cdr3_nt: TGCGCCAGCAGCCATACAGGGATCCAAGAGACCCAGTACTTC
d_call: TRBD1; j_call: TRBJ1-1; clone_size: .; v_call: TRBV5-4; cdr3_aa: CASSWKLDRGDTEAFF; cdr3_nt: TGTGCCAGCAGCTGGAAACTGGACAGGGGCGACACTGAAGCTTTCTTT
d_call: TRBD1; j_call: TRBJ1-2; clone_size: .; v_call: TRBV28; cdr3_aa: CASSSGQDYGYTF; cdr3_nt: TGTGCCAGCAGTTCAGGACAGGACTATGGCTACACCTTC
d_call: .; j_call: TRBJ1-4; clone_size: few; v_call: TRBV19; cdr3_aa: CASSLQGGFEKLFF; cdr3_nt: TGTGCCAGTAGTCTACAGGGAGGGTTCGAAAAACTGTTTTTT
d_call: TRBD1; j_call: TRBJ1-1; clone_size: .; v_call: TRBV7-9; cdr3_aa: CSSSPLGDRDGTEAFF; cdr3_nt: TGTTCCAGCAGCCCCCTGGGGGACAGGGATGGAACTGAAGCTTTCTTT
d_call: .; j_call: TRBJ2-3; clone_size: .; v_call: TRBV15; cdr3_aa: CATSSTSGELQYF; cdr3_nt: TGTGCCACCAGCAGCACTAGTGGGGAGCTGCAGTATTTT
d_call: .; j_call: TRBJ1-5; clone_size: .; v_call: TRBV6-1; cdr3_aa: CASSVGSNQPQHF; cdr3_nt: TGTGCCAGCAGTGTCGGGAGCAATCAGCCCCAGCATTTT
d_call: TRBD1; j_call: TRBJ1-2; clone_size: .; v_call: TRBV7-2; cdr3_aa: CASSFPTGMGGYTF; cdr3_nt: TGTGCCAGCAGCTTTCCGACAGGGATGGGTGGCTACACCTTC
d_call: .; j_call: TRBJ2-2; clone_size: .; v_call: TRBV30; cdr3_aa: CAWIPWAGTGELFF; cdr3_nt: TGTGCCTGGATTCCTTGGGCTGGGACCGGGGAGCTGTTTTTT
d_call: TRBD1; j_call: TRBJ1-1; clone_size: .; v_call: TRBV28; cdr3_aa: CASTTPGQGTEAFF; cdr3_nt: TGTGCCAGCACGACCCCGGGACAGGGGACTGAAGCTTTCTTT
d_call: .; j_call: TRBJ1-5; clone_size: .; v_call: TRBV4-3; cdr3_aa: CASSFRVSQPQHF; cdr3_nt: TGCGCCAGCAGCTTCAGGGTAAGCCAGCCCCAGCATTTT
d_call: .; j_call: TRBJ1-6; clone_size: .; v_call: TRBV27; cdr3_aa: CASSTTFSASPLHF; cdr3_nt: TGTGCCAGCAGTACTACCTTTTCTGCTTCACCCCTCCACTTT
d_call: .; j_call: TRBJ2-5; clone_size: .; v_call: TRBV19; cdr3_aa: CASARGGARTQYF; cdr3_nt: TGTGCCAGCGCAAGGGGGGGAGCGAGGACCCAGTACTTC
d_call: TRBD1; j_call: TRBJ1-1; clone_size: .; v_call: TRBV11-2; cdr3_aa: CASRLGDRLNTEAFF; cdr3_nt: TGTGCCAGCAGACTCGGGGACAGATTGAACACTGAAGCTTTCTTT
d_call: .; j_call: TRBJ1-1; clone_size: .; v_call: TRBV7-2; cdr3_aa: CASSSTMNTEAFF; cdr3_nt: TGTGCCAGCAGTTCGACTATGAACACTGAAGCTTTCTTT
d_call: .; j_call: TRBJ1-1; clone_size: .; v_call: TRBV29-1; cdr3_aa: CSVQSNTEAFF; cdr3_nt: TGCAGCGTCCAGTCAAACACTGAAGCTTTCTTT
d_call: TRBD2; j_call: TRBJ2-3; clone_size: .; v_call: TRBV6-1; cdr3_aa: CASWGPGLAQDTQYF; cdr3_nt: TGTGCCAGTTGGGGACCGGGACTAGCGCAAGATACGCAGTATTTT
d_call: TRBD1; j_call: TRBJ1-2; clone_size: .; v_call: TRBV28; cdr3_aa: CASNIGTGGKRDYYTF; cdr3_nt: TGTGCCAGCAATATCGGGACAGGGGGAAAAAGGGACTACTACACCTTC